These 23 T cell receptor beta chains were all obtained from the same sample, sequenced in a study of T-cell reconstitution after alpha-beta-depleted transplantation in children (TCRdb year 2016). Libraries came from PCR. Sequencing took place on an Illumina HiSeq 2500. To normalize quantification of the TCRbeta repertoire, the TCR libraries were built with molecular barcoding that relied on unique molecular identifiers. TCRdb trimmed public reads at Q25 via fastp, called clones via MiXCR and kept in-frame beta chains. Rows merge per CDR3 protein into single entries with the most common DNA and genes. The sample includes around 400,000 distinct CDR3 sequences, with about a fifth observed a single time. The biggest ten clones account for 3.8% of the sample. Sample: PBMCs from the stem cell graft donor, taken from the stem cell graft. Receptor source: a human donor who donated a stem cell graft to a child with acute myeloid leukemia.

This clonotype was counted only a few times. The CDR3, as DNA: TGTGCCAGCAGTACCCTACGGACAGGGGCTGGTGAAAAACTGTTTTTT. Residues: CASSTLRTGAGEKLFF. This chain joins TRBV6-1 and TRBJ1-4, with TRBD1 matching over 9 bases. The V gene's germline CDR1 is MNHNS and CDR2 SASEGT. V was pared by 5 bases and J by 7 bases, with 11 bases of the junction left unmatched. The CDR3 extends over 16 amino acids.

The chain is built from TRBV5-1 and TRBJ2-5; TRBD1 matches at 11 bases. J gave up 4 bases and V 3 bases, and 5 bases lay outside the gene matches. Germline V lookup: CDR1 SGHRS, CDR2 YFSETQ. The CDR3 is made up of 15 amino acids. The CDR3 sequence: CASSSRTGGGETQYF. In nucleotides, the CDR3 is TGCGCCAGCAGCTCTAGGACAGGGGGCGGAGAGACCCAGTACTTC.

This clonotype has more than one count but fewer than ten. V gene TRBV15 combines with J gene TRBJ2-7, with TRBD2 identical over 9 bases. The CDR3 covers 16 residues. Trimming took 3 bases from V and 1 from J; bases not matched to a gene: 7. Germline CDR1 and CDR2: LNHNV and YYDKDF (reference sequence). The CDR3 DNA reads as TGTGCCACCAGCAGCCCCTATAGCGGGAGATCCTACGAGCAGTACTTC. This translates into CATSSPYSGRSYEQYF.

The chain links TRBV12-5 to TRBJ2-7, with no clear D. The CDR3 spans 11 residues. Trimming stripped 4 bases from V and 6 bases from J, with 7 bases between. CDR1 and CDR2 from the germline V gene are LGHNT and FRNRAP. This CDR3 reads CASGSPLEQYF. CDR3 coding DNA: TGTGCTAGTGGTTCCCCACTCGAGCAGTACTTC.

The table lists this clonotype with a count of one. The CDR3 sequence: CASSPRLTGRMPLDAFF. For the CDR3, the DNA is TGTGCCAGCAGCCCCCGTTTGACAGGACGTATGCCCCTAGACGCTTTCTTT. The chain recombines TRBV7-8 with TRBJ1-1; tentative D call: TRBD1 (6 bases). The V gene's germline CDR1 is SGHVS and CDR2 FQNEAQ. The CDR3 has 17 amino acids. Deletions cut 5 bases from V and 11 bases from J, with 30 bases between.

This clonotype showed up many times. This chain connects TRBV7-8 to TRBJ2-5, with 11 bases lining up with TRBD2. Per the germline V gene, CDR1 is SGHVS and CDR2 is FQNEAQ. The CDR3 sequence is 17 residues long. The V segment lost 5 bases and the J segment 2 bases; nucleotides outside the gene matches: 10. The CDR3 bases are TGTGCCAGCAGCCTCACGACCCGACTAGCGGGACAAGAGACCCAGTACTTC. Encoded protein: CASSLTTRLAGQETQYF. Complete variable domain (other parts from reference TRBV7-8 and TRBJ2-5): GAGVSQSPRYKVAKRGQDVALRCDPISGHVSLFWYQQALGQGPEFLTYFQNEAQLDKSGLPSDRFFAERPEGSVSTLKIQRTQQEDSAVYLCASSLTTRLAGQETQYFGPGTRLLVL.

The V and J genes are TRBV7-2 and TRBJ2-5; D uncertain. Trimming pared 2 bases from V and 1 base from J, leaving 17 bases between. This CDR3 is 17 amino acids long. The germline V gene has CDR1 SGHTA and CDR2 FQGNSA. The CDR3, as DNA: TGTGCCAGCAGCTTAAAAGGGCGTCCCCAGGTCCAAGAGACCCAGTACTTC. Residues: CASSLKGRPQVQETQYF.

The sample holds many counts of this clonotype. The rearrangement uses TRBV20-1 and TRBJ2-4; 14 nucleotides line up with TRBD2. The CDR3 has 15 amino acids. Germline V CDR1 and CDR2: DFQATT, SNEGSKA (reference sequence). V was pared by 6 bases and J by 8 bases, with 9 bases of the junction left unmatched. This CDR3 reads CSAGGLAGEGDIQYF. The CDR3 bases are TGCAGTGCCGGGGGACTAGCGGGAGAGGGGGACATTCAGTACTTC.

This clonotype was detected ten times or more. The chain links TRBV5-1 to TRBJ2-1, with TRBD2 matching 15 bases. V trimming: 4 bases; J trimming: 4 bases; junction bases outside the gene matches: 9. Germline-derived CDR1 and CDR2 are SGHRS and YFSETQ. The CDR3 covers 18 residues. The chain's CDR3 is CASSEGLAGGRSYNEQFF. The CDR3, as DNA: TGCGCCAGCAGCGAGGGACTAGCGGGAGGACGATCGTACAATGAGCAGTTCTTC.

This clonotype showed up just a few times. The chain couples TRBV20-1 to TRBJ2-3; TRBD2 matches at 10 bases. Germline V gene lookup returns CDR1 DFQATT and CDR2 SNEGSKA (reference sequence). This CDR3 comprises 17 residues. V was clipped by 3 bases and J by 3 bases; unmatched bases: 12. CDR3 coding DNA: TGCAGTGCTAGCGTTTCGGGAGCGGGAGGGGGGACAGATACGCAGTATTTT. This sequence encodes CSASVSGAGGGTDTQYF.

This clonotype was seen only a few times. The J gene is TRBJ2-3, the V gene TRBV4-2; 14 positions match TRBD2. This CDR3 region has 16 residues. V lost 4 bases, J lost 4 bases, and 4 bases stayed unmatched. Germline assignment: CDR1 LGHNA and CDR2 YNFKEQ. CDR3 sequence reads: CASSRGTSGSADTQYF. The CDR3 nucleotides are TGTGCCAGCAGCCGCGGGACTAGCGGGAGTGCAGATACGCAGTATTTT.

This clonotype showed up many times. This sequence joins TRBV12-3 or TRBV12-4 and TRBJ2-1; perhaps TRBD2 as D (5 bases). Trimming cost V 7 bases and J 4 bases, with 17 bases left between them. This CDR3 is built from 15 residues. CDR3 protein: CASNTGGGLYNEQFF. DNA of the CDR3: TGTGCCAGCAACACTGGAGGAGGCCTATACAATGAGCAGTTCTTC.

The rearrangement joins TRBV6-2 or TRBV6-3 to TRBJ2-7; D tentatively fits TRBD1 or TRBD2 (5 bases each). Germline loops: CDR1 MNHEY, CDR2 SVGEGT. The V gene lost 7 bases and the J gene lost 3 bases, with 16 bases spanning the gap. This CDR3 comprises 14 residues. In DNA form, the CDR3 reads TGTGCCAGCACCAACCGGGACCGAGACTACGAGCAGTACTTC. It specifies CASTNRDRDYEQYF.

This clonotype was picked up many times. The rearrangement joins TRBV10-3 to TRBJ1-2, with D possibly TRBD1 on 6 matching bases. This CDR3 spans 13 amino acids. V lost 6 bases, J lost 4 bases, and 12 bases lay in between. In germline, CDR1 is ENHRY, CDR2 SYGVKD. CDR3 sequence (DNA): TGTGCCATCAGGGGGTGGGACATCTATGGCTACACCTTC. It is translated as CAIRGWDIYGYTF.

This clonotype was found a few times. The genes are TRBV10-3 and TRBJ2-2; a weak D match, TRBD2 (5 bases). V was cut by 0 bases and J by 0 bases, with 8 bases left in between. This CDR3 spans 16 amino acids. In germline, CDR1 is ENHRY, CDR2 SYGVKD. The CDR3 bases are TGTGCCATCAGTGAGTCTTCGGGATCGAACACCGGGGAGCTGTTTTTT. It specifies CAISESSGSNTGELFF.

The J gene is TRBJ1-1, the V gene TRBV28; 10 nucleotides match TRBD1. Germline CDR1 is MDHEN and CDR2 is SYDVKM. There are 17 residues in the CDR3. The V and J ends lost 4 bases and 5 bases, in that order; junction bases with no gene match: 13. The CDR3 loop reads CASSYTRQGAITTEAFF. Here the CDR3 DNA reads TGTGCCAGCAGTTATACTCGACAGGGGGCTATAACAACTGAAGCTTTCTTT.

This clonotype was counted at least ten times. The chain carries TRBV7-2 and TRBJ2-7; D gene unclear. V lost 4 bases and J lost 0, with 7 bases in between. This CDR3 has 13 amino acids. Germline assignment: CDR1 SGHTA and CDR2 FQGNSA. In nucleotides, the CDR3 is TGTGCCAGCAGCTGGGAACCCTCCTACGAGCAGTACTTC. It codes for CASSWEPSYEQYF.

This clonotype was seen only a few times. This rearrangement joins TRBV12-3 or TRBV12-4 to TRBJ2-1, with D possibly being TRBD2 (6 bases). Trimming took 7 bases from V and 1 from J, leaving 14 bases between them. The CDR3 has 15 residues. The CDR3 nucleotides are TGTGCCAGCATTACCGGGACTCCGTCCTACAATGAGCAGTTCTTC. The encoded protein is CASITGTPSYNEQFF.

At least ten counts were recorded for this clonotype. J is TRBJ2-7 and V is TRBV20-1; weak D call: TRBD2 (6 bases). This CDR3 has 16 residues. Trimming stripped 2 bases from V and 1 base from J, with 18 bases between. Germline values: CDR1 DFQATT, CDR2 SNEGSKA (reference sequence). As DNA, the CDR3 is TGCAGTGCTAGACCGGGGACTCGCACTCAGTCCTACGAGCAGTACTTC. Translating gives CSARPGTRTQSYEQYF.

This clonotype was recorded a few times. V is TRBV20-1 and J is TRBJ1-5; 8 bases are shared with TRBD1. Losses at the gene ends were 0 bases for V and 2 bases for J; bases not matched to a gene: 3. This CDR3 region has 15 residues. Germline CDR1 DFQATT, CDR2 SNEGSKA (reference sequence). The CDR3, as DNA: TGCAGTGCTAGAGAGGGGACAGGAGGCAATCAGCCCCAGCATTTT. Its protein is CSAREGTGGNQPQHF.

The CDR3 DNA reads TGTGCCAGCAGCGCCCCCCAAGGGAACAAAAACATTCAGTACTTC. It is translated as CASSAPQGNKNIQYF. This rearrangement joins TRBV7-2 to TRBJ2-4; D remains ambiguous. Germline assignment: CDR1 SGHTA and CDR2 FQGNSA. The CDR3 has 15 amino acids. V lost 5 bases and J lost 3, with 14 bases in between.

This clonotype was seen repeatedly, ten times or more. This chain uses TRBV29-1 with TRBJ1-1; no clear D gene. Per germline, CDR1 SQVTM and CDR2 ANQGSEA. Trimming cost V 0 bases and J 1 base, with 3 bases left between them. The CDR3 totals 12 residues. DNA of the CDR3: TGCAGCGTTGAAGATGGGAACACTGAAGCTTTCTTT. Translated, it gives CSVEDGNTEAFF.

J is TRBJ1-5 and V is TRBV3-1; possible D gene TRBD1, 6 bases. Per germline, CDR1 LGHDT and CDR2 YNNKEL (reference sequence). This CDR3 has 13 residues. V was pared by 2 bases and J by 5 bases, with 7 bases between. CDR3 amino acids: CASSQPGDQPQHF. For the CDR3, the DNA is TGTGCCAGCAGCCAACCAGGGGATCAGCCCCAGCATTTT.